Sequencing of this T cell receptor (beta chain) was carried out in a study of cytomegalovirus exposure and HLA in healthy donors. Whole-study findings and limits: A later analysis linked 15,000 to 20,000 TCR beta sequences to HLA alleles at 0.05 false discovery rate. In an earlier analysis, in under 700 donors, most V segments appeared productive either ~87% or ~30% of the time.

The study ran its PCR with 60 Vbeta and 13 Jbeta primers. This table comes from immunoSEQ multiplex PCR, and its TCRdb copy is limited to in-frame clones, with some not included. This table holds over 150,000 clones, around three quarters found once. The CDR3 contains 15 residues. Germline V lookup: CDR1 MDHEN, CDR2 SYDVKM. V lost 5 bases and J lost 4; bases outside the gene matches: 6. As regards this clone: Its antigen is not known.

The receptor comes from a woman aged 45 to 65 in good health and CMV-seropositive. Material: PBMCs. The chain links TRBV28 to TRBJ2-1, with TRBD2 matching over 9 bases. The CDR3 DNA reads TGTGCCAGCAGTGGGGGCAGCGGGGGGTACAATGAGCAGTTCTTC. Its protein product is CASSGGSGGYNEQFF.